The 15 T cell receptor beta chains below were found in one sample sequenced in a study of blood T cell repertoires in COVID-19. The method was immunoSEQ multiplex PCR; TCRdb's version includes in-frame clones alone and lacks a portion of them. The sample contains a few hundred thousand clones, 80% to 85% of which appear only once. The sequenced sample was peripheral blood. These receptors came from a human donor in a cohort sampled during active COVID-19.

The chain uses TRBV20-1 and TRBJ1-5; 9 bases align to TRBD1. Losses at the gene ends were 3 bases for V and 3 bases for J; bases not matched to a gene: 3. The CDR3 runs 14 residues. CDR1 and CDR2 (germline): DFQATT, SNEGSKA (reference sequence). CDR3 protein: CSASRTGDNQPQHF. The CDR3 DNA is TGCAGTGCTAGTCGGACAGGGGACAATCAGCCCCAGCATTTT.

This sequence joins TRBV6-2 or TRBV6-3 and TRBJ2-7; 7 bases fit TRBD1. The CDR3 loop spans 16 amino acids. In germline, CDR1 is MNHEY, CDR2 SVGEGT. V shed 2 bases and J 5 bases; nucleotides not matched to a gene: 12. The CDR3 DNA follows: TGTGCCAGCAGTTACCCCCTCCCGACAGGGATCAACGAGCAGTACTTC. Its protein product is CASSYPLPTGINEQYF.

This clone has a handful of counts. The gene calls are TRBV5-4 and TRBJ1-2, with no clear D. Per the germline V gene, CDR1 is SGHNT and CDR2 is YYREEE (reference sequence). This CDR3 comprises 13 residues. V lost 1 base to trimming and J lost 8 bases, with 12 bases between them. Here the CDR3 reads CASSLKGVEGYTF. As DNA, the CDR3 is TGTGCCAGCAGCTTGAAGGGAGTAGAGGGCTACACCTTC. The entire variable domain, with the rest obtained from reference TRBV5-4 and TRBJ1-2, is as follows: ETGVTQSPTHLIKTRGQQVTLRCSSQSGHNTVSWYQQALGQGPQFIFQYYREEENGRGNFPPRFSGLQFPNYSSELNVNALELDDSALYLCASSLKGVEGYTFGSGTRLTVV.

For the CDR3, the DNA is TGTGCCAGCATACCGCTCTCCCAGGGAAACACCGGGGAGCTGTTTTTT. It is translated as CASIPLSQGNTGELFF. This rearrangement joins TRBV11-2 to TRBJ2-2, with a possible D match to TRBD1 (5 bases). V was pared by 7 bases and J by 2 bases, with 17 bases between. This CDR3 region has 16 residues. Germline CDR1 SGHAT, CDR2 FQNNGV.

The chain recombines TRBV7-3 with TRBJ2-2, with D possibly TRBD1 on 5 matching bases. CDR3 length equals 15 residues. The V gene lost 1 base and the J gene lost 1 base, with 7 bases spanning the gap. Germline V lookup: CDR1 SGHTA, CDR2 FQGTGA. CDR3 coding DNA: TGTGCCAGCAGCTTAATGGGGCTGAACACCGGGGAGCTGTTTTTT. As protein: CASSLMGLNTGELFF. Full variable domain (rest looked up from reference TRBV7-3 and TRBJ2-2): GAGVSQTPSNKVTEKGKYVELRCDPISGHTALYWYRQSLGQGPEFLIYFQGTGAADDSGLPNDRFFAVRPEGSVSTLKIQRTERGDSAVYLCASSLMGLNTGELFFGEGSRLTVL.

The chain combines TRBV10-3 with TRBJ1-2; D is uncertain. The ends were cut back, 2 bases at V and 2 bases at J, with 6 bases in the middle. The CDR3 length is 13 residues. Germline V gene lookup returns CDR1 ENHRY and CDR2 SYGVKD. For the CDR3, the DNA is TGTGCCATCAGTGAGGTACAGAACTATGGCTACACCTTC. It encodes CAISEVQNYGYTF.

This sequence joins TRBV4-3 and TRBJ2-1; TRBD1 aligns across 10 bases. CDR1 LGHNA and CDR2 YSLEER come from the germline V gene. This CDR3 comprises 13 residues. V was pared by 4 bases and J by 12 bases, with 6 bases of the junction left unmatched. In nucleotides, the CDR3 is TGCGCCAGCAGCCCCACGACAGGGGGCTGGCAGTTCTTC. This gives the protein CASSPTTGGWQFF.

The V call is TRBV7-3, the J call TRBJ2-7; weak D call: TRBD2 (7 bases). Deletions cut 4 bases from V and 0 bases from J, with 13 bases between. Germline V gives CDR1 SGHTA, CDR2 FQGTGA. This CDR3 has 15 residues. CDR3 region: CASSSGGPPSYEQYF. Here the CDR3 DNA reads TGTGCCAGCAGCTCCGGGGGGCCCCCCTCCTACGAGCAGTACTTC.

V and J are TRBV29-1 and TRBJ2-2, with TRBD1 matching 7 bases. Germline trimming cut 5 bases from V and 0 bases from J; bases unmatched to any gene: 3. The germline gives CDR1 SQVTM, CDR2 ANQGSEA. CDR3 length: 14 amino acids. The CDR3 sequence is CSVRTGSNTGELFF. The CDR3, as DNA: TGCAGCGTTCGGACAGGCTCGAACACCGGGGAGCTGTTTTTT.

The CDR3 loop reads CATSTVGQSYYGYTF. The CDR3 bases are TGTGCCACCAGCACTGTCGGACAGTCCTACTATGGCTACACCTTC. The chain recombines TRBV15 with TRBJ1-2; tentatively, D is TRBD1 (6 bases). With 4 bases removed from V and 3 bases from J, the gap between germline ends came to 15 bases. This CDR3 is built from 15 residues. Germline V gene lookup returns CDR1 LNHNV and CDR2 YYDKDF (reference sequence). Complete variable domain (other parts from reference TRBV15 and TRBJ1-2): DAMVIQNPRYQVTQFGKPVTLSCSQTLNHNVMYWYQQKSSQAPKLLFHYYDKDFNNEADTPDNFQSRRPNTSFCFLDIRSPGLGDTAMYLCATSTVGQSYYGYTFGSGTRLTVV.

This rearrangement joins TRBV5-1 to TRBJ2-1; the match to TRBD2 covers 9 bases. CDR3 length equals 14 residues. Germline CDR1 and CDR2: SGHRS and YFSETQ. The V and J ends lost 5 bases and 1 base, in that order; junction bases with no gene match: 1. CDR3 nucleotides: TGCGCCAGCAGTAGCGGGAGTTCCTACAATGAGCAGTTCTTC. Translated, it gives CASSSGSSYNEQFF.

The rearrangement joins TRBV30 to TRBJ1-6; 9 nucleotides align to TRBD1. The V segment lost 8 bases and the J segment 10 bases; nucleotides outside the gene matches: 9. The CDR3 runs 13 residues. The V gene's germline CDR1 is GTSNPN and CDR2 SVGIG (reference sequence). CDR3 sequence reads: CAGSGTGWSPLHF. The CDR3 coding sequence is TGTGCCGGGTCCGGGACAGGGTGGTCACCCCTCCACTTT.

This chain uses TRBV23-1 with TRBJ2-7, with 8 bases that match TRBD1. TRBV23-1 belongs to the ORF category, with a function that is uncertain. V lost 6 bases to trimming and J lost 2 bases; unmatched junction nucleotides: 6. The CDR3 covers 14 residues. The CDR3 protein is CASRDRGCTYEQYF. CDR3 sequence (DNA): TGCGCCAGCAGAGACAGGGGTTGTACCTACGAGCAGTACTTC.

The chain is built from TRBV11-2 and TRBJ2-5; 7 bases match TRBD1. CDR3 size: 14 residues. Germline CDR1 is SGHAT and CDR2 is FQNNGV. V was clipped by 8 bases and J by 5 bases; unmatched bases: 11. CDR3 in DNA: TGTGCCAGCGGCAGACAGGGACCGTGGGAGACCCAGTACTTC. Translated, it gives CASGRQGPWETQYF.

This sequence joins TRBV9 and TRBJ1-1; D remains unclear. Germline V gives CDR1 SGDLS, CDR2 YYNGEE. The CDR3 is made up of 13 amino acids. The V and J ends lost 7 bases and 5 bases respectively, with 15 bases between them. The CDR3 DNA sequence: TGTGCCAGCGCTGGAGGAGGGAGGACTGAAGCTTTCTTT. This codes for CASAGGGRTEAFF.